This note documents a single T cell receptor (beta chain) sequence. These data come from a study of tumor-infiltrating lymphocytes in oesophageal squamous cell carcinoma. TCRdb processed the PCR reads anew with MiXCR; each CDR3 protein has one entry. The sample includes over 9,500 distinct CDR3 sequences, less than 55% of them seen just once. J gave up 0 bases and V 4 bases, and 2 bases lay outside the gene matches. The CDR3 covers 14 residues. The germline V gene has CDR1 SGHTA and CDR2 FQGNSA. The source is a male donor with esophageal squamous cell carcinoma. Sequencing used normal esophageal tissue next to the tumor. The chain uses TRBV7-2 and TRBJ2-7; 8 positions match TRBD1. This chain's CDR3 is CASSSGGSSYEQYF. CDR3 nucleotide sequence: TGTGCCAGCAGCTCAGGGGGCAGCTCCTACGAGCAGTACTTC.